This TCR beta chain was identified during a study of T cells after yellow fever vaccination. Study-level results: Post-booster reappearance was seen for most primary-vaccination clones (just under 97% CD4, about 88% CD8). Weaker in magnitude, the secondary response showed a faster peak on day 5 versus 15. Clonotypes appearing in both CD4 and CD8 compartments existed, and their share was small.

This clonotype showed up just a few times. Its antigen is undetermined. The TCR cDNA carried a universal primer site and UMIs from 5'RACE template switching. TCRdb processed the 5' RACE reads anew with MiXCR; each CDR3 protein has one entry. The table records 300,000 or so distinct CDR3 sequences, roughly 8.6% of them present only once. Trimming stripped 2 bases from V and 5 bases from J, with 9 bases between. CDR3 length: 13 residues. Germline V lookup: CDR1 MNHEY, CDR2 SVGAGI. The material sequenced was PBMCs, taken around 45 days after the first yellow fever vaccination. The chain is built from TRBV6-5 and TRBJ2-5; D remains ambiguous. This TCR was recovered from a man aged 18 to 29 who received the YFV17D yellow fever vaccine. CDR3 in amino acids: CASSYPGSETQYF. The CDR3 region has the DNA TGTGCCAGCAGTTACCCCGGGTCGGAGACCCAGTACTTC.